The clone carrying this TCR beta chain was observed many times. The antigen is undetermined. The study made its TCR cDNA through 5'RACE template switching. That step introduced a universal primer site along with UMIs. TCRdb analysed the 5' RACE reads with MiXCR anew, one entry per CDR3 protein. The table lists under 700,000 distinct CDR3 sequences, roughly a sixth of them singletons. CDR1 and CDR2 from the germline V gene are SGHRS and YFSETQ. The length of the CDR3 is 15 residues. With 4 bases clipped from V and 7 bases from J, the junction kept 8 bases outside the gene matches. These data belong to a study of T cells after yellow fever vaccination. Study background: Fractions of limited cellularity were prepared by means of SMART-Seq v4 Ultra Low Input.

Notes on the study in general: FACS-sorted repertoires could contain abundant clonotypes contaminating from the bulk population. Booster sampling recovered most clones from primary vaccination (approximately 97% CD4, roughly 86% CD8).

This specimen was PBMCs, taken 5 to 6 days after the first yellow fever vaccination. This sequence originates from a man between 18 and 35 years old who received the YFV17D yellow fever vaccine. This chain joins TRBV5-1 and TRBJ2-2; 9 bases are shared with TRBD1. CDR3: CASSVGQGGIGELFF. The CDR3 nucleotides read TGCGCCAGCAGCGTGGGACAGGGAGGGATCGGGGAGCTGTTTTTT.